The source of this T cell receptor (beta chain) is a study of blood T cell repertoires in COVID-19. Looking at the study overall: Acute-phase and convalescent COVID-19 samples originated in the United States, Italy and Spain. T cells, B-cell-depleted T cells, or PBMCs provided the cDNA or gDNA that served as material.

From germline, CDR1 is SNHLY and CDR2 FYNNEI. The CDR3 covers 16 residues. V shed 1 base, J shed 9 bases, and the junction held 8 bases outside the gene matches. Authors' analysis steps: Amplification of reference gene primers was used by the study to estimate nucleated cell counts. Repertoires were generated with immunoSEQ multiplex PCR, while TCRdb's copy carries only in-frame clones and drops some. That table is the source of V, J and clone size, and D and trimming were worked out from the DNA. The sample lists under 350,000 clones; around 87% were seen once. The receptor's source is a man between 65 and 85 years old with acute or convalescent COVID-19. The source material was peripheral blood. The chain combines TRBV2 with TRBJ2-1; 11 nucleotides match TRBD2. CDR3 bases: TGTGCCAGCAGTGAAGTAGGTAGCGGGAGGGTTGGTGAGCAGTTCTTC. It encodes CASSEVGSGRVGEQFF.